This T cell receptor (beta chain) was sequenced for a study of glioma-infiltrating T cells. Amplification of TCR alpha and beta CDR3 regions from RNA used iRepertoire nested multiplex PCR. MiXCR was run by TCRdb on the multiplex PCR reads, yielding one entry per CDR3 protein. The repertoire holds approximately 110,000 distinct CDR3 sequences, with around 25% as singletons. With V trimmed by 1 base and J by 5 bases, 11 bases remained unmatched. The CDR3 sequence is 17 residues long. Germline CDR1 LGHNA, CDR2 YNFKEQ. The sample comprised glioma tissue, nonneoplastic brain tissue, or PBMCs (not recorded which). The gene calls are TRBV4-2 and TRBJ2-3; 8 bases agree with TRBD2. This clonotype was sampled from a human donor with low-grade glioma or glioblastoma, undergoing nonglioma brain surgery, or in good health (not recorded which). The CDR3: CASSQAVTSGSGDTQYF. As DNA, the CDR3 is TGTGCCAGCAGCCAAGCAGTAACTAGCGGCTCGGGAGATACGCAGTATTTT.